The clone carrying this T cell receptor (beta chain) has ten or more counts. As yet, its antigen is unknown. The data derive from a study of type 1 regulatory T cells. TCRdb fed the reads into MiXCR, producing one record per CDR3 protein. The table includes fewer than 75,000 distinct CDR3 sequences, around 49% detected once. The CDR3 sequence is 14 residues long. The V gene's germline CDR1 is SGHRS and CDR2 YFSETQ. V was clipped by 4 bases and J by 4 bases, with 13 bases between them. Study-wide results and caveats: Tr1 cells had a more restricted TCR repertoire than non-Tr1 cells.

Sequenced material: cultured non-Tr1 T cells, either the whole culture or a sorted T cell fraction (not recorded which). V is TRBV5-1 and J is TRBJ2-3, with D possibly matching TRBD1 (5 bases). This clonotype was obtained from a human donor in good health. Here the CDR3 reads CASSVFTGSDTQYF. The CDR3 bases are TGCGCCAGCAGCGTATTTACAGGTTCAGATACGCAGTATTTT.